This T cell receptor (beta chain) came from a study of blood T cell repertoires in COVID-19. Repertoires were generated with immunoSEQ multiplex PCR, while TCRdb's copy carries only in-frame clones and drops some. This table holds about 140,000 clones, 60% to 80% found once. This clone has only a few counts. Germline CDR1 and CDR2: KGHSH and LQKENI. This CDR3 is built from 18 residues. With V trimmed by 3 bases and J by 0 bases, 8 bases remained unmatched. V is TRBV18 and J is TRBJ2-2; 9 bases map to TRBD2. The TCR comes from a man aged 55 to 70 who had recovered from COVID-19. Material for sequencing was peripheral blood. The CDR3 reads CASSPRAAGGTNTGELFF. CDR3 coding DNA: TGTGCCAGCTCACCTCGAGCAGCGGGGGGCACGAACACCGGGGAGCTGTTTTTT.